This TCR beta chain originates from a study of blood T cells in healthy people across ages. Overall study findings and caveats: Naive CD4+ cell counts and diversity both ran higher in long-lived than in aged donors.

On this clonotype itself: The antigen is unknown.

This CDR3 contains 15 residues. CDR1 and CDR2 (germline): WSHSY, SAAADI. With 6 bases clipped from V and 4 bases from J, the junction kept 9 bases outside the gene matches. A second PCR, run for roughly 7 to 11 cycles, used a sample-barcoded 5' primer plus a J-beta primer mix. All samples yielded 3 million or more CDR3-containing paired-end reads. MiXCR, applied by TCRdb to the 5' RACE reads, yields one record per CDR3 protein. Of over 1,300,000 distinct CDR3 sequences in the sample, approximately 59% were seen once. The sample taken for sequencing was blood. This rearrangement joins TRBV10-2 to TRBJ2-3, with 8 bases fitting TRBD1. This clonotype was obtained from a man younger than 35 in good health. CDR3 sequence: CASSPRGLSPDTQYF. DNA for the CDR3: TGCGCCAGCAGCCCCAGGGGGCTGAGCCCAGATACGCAGTATTTT.